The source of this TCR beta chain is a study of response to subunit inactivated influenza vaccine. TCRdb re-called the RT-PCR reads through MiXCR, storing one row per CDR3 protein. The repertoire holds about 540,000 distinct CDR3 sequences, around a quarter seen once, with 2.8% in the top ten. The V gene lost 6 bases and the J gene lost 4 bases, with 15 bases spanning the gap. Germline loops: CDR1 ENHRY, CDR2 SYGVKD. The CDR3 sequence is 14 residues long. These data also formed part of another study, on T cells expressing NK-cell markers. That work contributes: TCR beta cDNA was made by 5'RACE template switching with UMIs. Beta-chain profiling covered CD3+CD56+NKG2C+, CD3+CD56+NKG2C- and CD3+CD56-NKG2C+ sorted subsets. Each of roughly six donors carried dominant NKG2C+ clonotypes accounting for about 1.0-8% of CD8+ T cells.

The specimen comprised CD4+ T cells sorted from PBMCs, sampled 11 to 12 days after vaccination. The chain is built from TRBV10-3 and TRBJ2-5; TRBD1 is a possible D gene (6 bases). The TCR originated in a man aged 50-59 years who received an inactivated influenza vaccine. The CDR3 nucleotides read TGTGCCATCAGCGAGAAGACAGGCAGAGAGACCCAGTACTTC. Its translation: CAISEKTGRETQYF.